This note documents a single T cell receptor (beta chain) sequence. This sample is part of a study of PD-L1 blockade in urothelial cancer. Overall study context: Typically, measured as a median, blood samples had over 120,000 T cells.

Stated time point: pretreatment peripheral blood. Patient sample counts ranged from 1 to 8, pretreatment and on-treatment. TCRdb's copy holds only in-frame clones and misses some; the assay was immunoSEQ multiplex PCR. Among tens of thousands of clones listed, over 65% were seen once. The V gene's germline CDR1 is SGHRS and CDR2 YFSETQ. V shed 0 bases and J 6 bases; nucleotides not matched to a gene: 8. This CDR3 is 17 amino acids long. The sequenced sample was PBMCs, obtained around atezolizumab (anti-PD-L1) treatment. The sequence was obtained from a man between 60 and 70 years old with urothelial cancer. The chain carries TRBV5-1 and TRBJ2-1; TRBD2 matches 11 bases. The CDR3 protein is CASSLVASGGTSNEQFF. In DNA form, the CDR3 reads TGCGCCAGCAGCTTGGTGGCTAGCGGGGGGACTAGCAATGAGCAGTTCTTC.